The sequence of this T cell receptor beta chain was determined in a study of cytomegalovirus exposure and HLA in healthy donors. Whole-study results and caveats: Both high specificity and high sensitivity reportedly marked the classifier's diagnosis of cytomegalovirus status. There were some V segments, including TRBV6-2 and TRBV6-3, excluded as indistinguishable.

Trimming cost V 4 bases and J 1 base; bases outside gene matches: 11. CDR1 SGHTA and CDR2 FQGNSA come from the germline V gene. This CDR3 has 17 residues. Concerning this clone: Antigen: not known.

The PCR was carried out with 60 Vbeta primers and 13 Jbeta primers. The table came from immunoSEQ multiplex PCR; TCRdb's copy has only in-frame clones and leaves some out. Of around 200,000 clones listed, about 80% are singletons. The origin of this receptor is a boy aged 5-17 years in good health and CMV-seronegative. The chain uses TRBV7-2 and TRBJ2-7; 9 bases match TRBD2. Sequenced: PBMCs. Here the CDR3 reads CASSSPLAGVRSYEQYF. The CDR3, as DNA: TGTGCCAGCAGCTCACCATTAGCGGGAGTGAGGTCCTACGAGCAGTACTTC.